The rows below give T cell receptor beta chains drawn from one sample of a study of T cells in Graves' hyperthyroidism and ophthalmopathy. TCRdb passed the multiplex PCR reads through MiXCR, listing each CDR3 protein once. Among around 600,000 distinct CDR3 sequences listed, more than 14% were seen once. Sequenced material: blood. The receptors were gathered from a woman in her 50s with Graves' ophthalmopathy. Both conserved end residues are part of each CDR3. Fields, in order: clone size, J gene, D gene, CDR3 length, V gene, CDR3 DNA, CDR3 protein. A D gene is named only where the DNA matches it firmly. Some rows mark clone size as missing; the rest say once, few, many or name a class of expanded clone.

few	TRBJ2-3	NA	13	TRBV24-1	TGTGCCACGGGCCAGGGGTACACAGATACGCAGTATTTT	CATGQGYTDTQYF
few	TRBJ2-7	NA	15	TRBV9	TGTGCCAGCAGCCAAACAGCGTTTCACTCCTACGAGCAGTACTTC	CASSQTAFHSYEQYF
many	TRBJ1-1	TRBD1	13	TRBV29-1	TGCAGCGTTGCAGAACAGACAGGGATCCGAGCTTTCTTT	CSVAEQTGIRAFF
many	TRBJ2-5	NA	12	TRBV29-1	TGCAGCGTTGTCCCTGCAATGGAGACCCAGTACTTC	CSVVPAMETQYF
many	TRBJ2-3	NA	16	TRBV11-2	TGTGCCAGCAGCTTAGGGTTTGCATCTTTCACAGATACGCAGTATTTT	CASSLGFASFTDTQYF
many	TRBJ2-2	TRBD2	14	TRBV28	TGTGCTACGGGAGGGACCCCGAACACCGGGGAGCTGTTTTTT	CATGGTPNTGELFF
few	TRBJ1-6	NA	13	TRBV19	TGTGCCAGTGCCGGGACAAGTAATTCACCCCTCCACTTT	CASAGTSNSPLHF
many	TRBJ2-3	TRBD2	14	TRBV2	TGTGCCAGCACCCTGACTAGCCCCTCAGATACGCAGTATTTT	CASTLTSPSDTQYF
NA	TRBJ2-5	TRBD2	15	TRBV7-8	TGTGCCAGCAGCCCGGGACTAGCGCTCCAAGAGACCCAGTACTTC	CASSPGLALQETQYF
many	TRBJ2-7	TRBD1	14	TRBV5-1	TGCGCCAGCAGTCTCCGGGACAGAAGGGTCGAGCAGTACTTC	CASSLRDRRVEQYF
NA	TRBJ2-7	NA	17	TRBV28	TGTGCCAGCAGCCCCCCCTTTAGCGGGCCAAGGGGGGACGAGCAGTACTTC	CASSPPFSGPRGDEQYF
NA	TRBJ1-5	NA	12	TRBV20-1	TGCAGTGCTAGAGATGAGGGACAGCCCCAGCATTTT	CSARDEGQPQHF
many	TRBJ1-4	TRBD1	12	TRBV30	TGTGCCTGGAGGGACAGGGGAATGAAACTGTTTTTT	CAWRDRGMKLFF
many	TRBJ2-5	NA	16	TRBV24-1	TGTGCCACCAGTGACCCCAGACCGACAGAACAAGAGACCCAGTACTTC	CATSDPRPTEQETQYF
many	TRBJ2-7	TRBD2	17	TRBV7-9	TGTGCCAGCAGCTTGGGACTAGCGCGGGAGAGCTCCTACGAGCAGTACTTC	CASSLGLARESSYEQYF
many	TRBJ2-1	TRBD2	13	TRBV30	TGTGCCTGGCGGGGCCTAGCGGGACAGGAGCAGTTCTTC	CAWRGLAGQEQFF
many	TRBJ1-4	NA	16	TRBV28	TGTGCCAGCAGTTTCCCAGACAGGTTTATGGGGGAAAAACTGTTTTTT	CASSFPDRFMGEKLFF
few	TRBJ1-6	TRBD1	17	TRBV7-2	TGTGCCAGCAGCCAACCGACAGGGGTGAGCTATAATTCACCCCTCCACTTT	CASSQPTGVSYNSPLHF
many	TRBJ2-7	NA	13	TRBV27	TGTGCCAGCAGGGGGTTTGGTTTCTACGAGCAGTACTTC	CASRGFGFYEQYF
NA	TRBJ2-7	NA	17	TRBV5-1	TGCGCCAGCAGCTTGGCCGGGAGCCAAAAATTTCTCTACGAGCAGTACTTC	CASSLAGSQKFLYEQYF
many	TRBJ2-7	TRBD2	14	TRBV28	TGTGCCAGCACGGCTAGCGGGAGAGGCCACGAGCAGTACTTC	CASTASGRGHEQYF
NA	TRBJ2-2	NA	16	TRBV5-1	TGCGCCAGCAGCTCGGCCAGGGCTTTTAACACCGGGGAGCTGTTTTTT	CASSSARAFNTGELFF
NA	TRBJ1-1	NA	14	TRBV12-3/TRBV12-4	TGTGCCAGCAGTTTTTTTGGGTTGAACACTGAAGCTTTCTTT	CASSFFGLNTEAFF
many	TRBJ2-7	NA	14	TRBV28	TGTGCCAGCAGTTTATCGACAGGCTCCTACGAGCAGTACTTC	CASSLSTGSYEQYF
many	TRBJ1-5	NA	15	TRBV28	TGTGCCAGCAGTTTGGGGGACGGGAGCAATCAGCCCCAGCATTTT	CASSLGDGSNQPQHF
few	TRBJ1-2	NA	15	TRBV29-1	TGCAGCGTCCTGTCAGGCATAGACAGGCCCTATGGCTACACCTTC	CSVLSGIDRPYGYTF
few	TRBJ1-5	TRBD1	17	TRBV20-1	TGCAGTGCTAGTTTACCCAGGGGGGGGCTTCAGAATCAGCCCCAGCATTTT	CSASLPRGGLQNQPQHF
many	TRBJ2-5	NA	12	TRBV5-5	TGTGCCAGCAGCGCCGTTGTAGGGACCCAGTACTTC	CASSAVVGTQYF